The 30 T cell receptor beta chains reported below all come from one sample, sequenced in a study of T-cell reconstitution after alpha-beta-depleted transplantation in children. Unique molecular identifiers were built into the TCRbeta library. TCRdb reprocessed the PCR reads via MiXCR and lists one record per CDR3 protein. The data show roughly 500,000 distinct CDR3 sequences, roughly an eighth seen once. Material: PBMCs from the stem cell graft donor, obtained from the stem cell graft. The receptors shown here come from a human donor who donated a stem cell graft to a child with combined immunodeficiency.

The chain carries TRBV7-9 and TRBJ2-5, with 9 nucleotides matching TRBD1. Unmatched junction bases numbered 11, after V lost 4 bases and J lost 5 bases. The CDR3 sequence is 16 residues long. CDR1 is SEHNR, CDR2 FQNEAQ, per germline (reference sequence). CDR3 coding DNA: TGTGCCAGCAGCTCCGACCCCGGACAGGGGAGGGAGACCCAGTACTTC. Translated, it gives CASSSDPGQGRETQYF.

This clonotype was detected a few times. CDR3 bases: TGCGCCAGCAGTAAGCTTGGGGCGGGAACAGATACGCAGTATTTT. Translating gives CASSKLGAGTDTQYF. The chain uses TRBV10-2 and TRBJ2-3; weak D call: TRBD2 (6 bases). Germline V gene sequence: CDR1 WSHSY, CDR2 SAAADI. Trimming left V 5 bases short and J 3 bases short, with 15 bases between. This CDR3 is 15 amino acids long.

This sequence joins TRBV4-1 and TRBJ2-7, with unresolved D. V lost 4 bases and J 9 bases, leaving 22 bases between the germline ends. The CDR3 loop spans 15 amino acids. The germline V gene has CDR1 MGHRA and CDR2 YSYEKL. In DNA, the CDR3 is TGCGCCAGCAGCCCCCTCTTGGACGGAAACAGAGGGCAGTACTTC. Its translation is CASSPLLDGNRGQYF.

This clonotype showed up many times. The chain is built from TRBV29-1 and TRBJ2-3; D may be TRBD2 (6 bases). The CDR3 loop spans 13 amino acids. V was cut by 3 bases and J by 1 base, with 8 bases left in between. Germline values: CDR1 SQVTM, CDR2 ANQGSEA. CDR3 DNA sequence: TGCAGCGTTGAGCCTAGCGGCACAGATACGCAGTATTTT. Translating gives CSVEPSGTDTQYF.

This chain uses TRBV20-1 with TRBJ2-3; D is possibly TRBD1 (5 bases). CDR1 and CDR2 from the germline V gene are DFQATT and SNEGSKA (reference sequence). V lost 0 bases to trimming and J lost 7 bases, with 8 bases between them. This CDR3 spans 12 amino acids. CDR3 loop: CSAREGANTQYF. The DNA for the CDR3 is TGCAGTGCTAGAGAAGGGGCAAATACGCAGTATTTT.

This clonotype was seen ten or more times. V is TRBV5-1 and J is TRBJ2-3; D is undetermined. Trimming pared 1 base from V and 5 bases from J, leaving 5 bases between. This CDR3 is 12 amino acids long. Germline CDR1 and CDR2: SGHRS and YFSETQ. As DNA, the CDR3 is TGCGCCAGCAGCTTGACTGAAGATACGCAGTATTTT. Protein product: CASSLTEDTQYF.

This clonotype was picked up a small number of times. V and J are TRBV6-2 or TRBV6-3 and TRBJ2-1; TRBD2 matches 7 bases. The junction had 21 bases not matched to a gene; V was cut back by 6 bases and J by 4 bases. CDR3 size: 19 residues. The germline CDR1 and CDR2 sequences are MNHEY and SVGEGT. CDR3 nucleotides: TGTGCCAGCAGCCACTACTTGGCGGGAGACGCAAGCCCTTACAATGAGCAGTTCTTC. Encoded protein: CASSHYLAGDASPYNEQFF.

This clonotype was observed a handful of times. This chain connects TRBV20-1 to TRBJ2-2; D tentatively reads TRBD1 or TRBD2 (6 bases each). The V gene lost 1 base and the J gene lost 4 bases, with 13 bases spanning the gap. The CDR3 loop spans 15 amino acids. Germline V lookup: CDR1 DFQATT, CDR2 SNEGSKA (reference sequence). For the CDR3, the DNA is TGCAGTGCTAGAGTCGGGGGCGGAGGCACCGGGGAGCTGTTTTTT. Its translation: CSARVGGGGTGELFF.

This chain uses TRBV18 with TRBJ2-7; D not resolved. With 3 bases removed from V and 4 bases from J, the gap between germline ends came to 10 bases. CDR3 length: 13 residues. CDR1 KGHSH and CDR2 LQKENI come from the germline V gene. CDR3 in amino acids: CASSPPLRYEQYF. Written as DNA, the CDR3 is TGTGCCAGCTCACCTCCACTCAGGTACGAGCAGTACTTC.

This clonotype has more than one count but fewer than ten. This rearrangement joins TRBV3-1 to TRBJ2-5, with 7 nucleotides matching TRBD2. Germline V gene sequence: CDR1 LGHDT, CDR2 YNNKEL (reference sequence). The trim removed 0 bases at V and 4 bases at J, leaving 5 bases unmatched. The CDR3 consists of 15 residues. DNA of the CDR3: TGTGCCAGCAGCCAAGAGTGGGCTAGCGGAGAGACCCAGTACTTC. Its protein is CASSQEWASGETQYF.

The table lists this clonotype with a few counts. V is TRBV7-2 and J is TRBJ2-1, with TRBD1 matching over 8 bases. The germline V gene has CDR1 SGHTA and CDR2 FQGNSA. This CDR3 spans 14 amino acids. With 2 bases clipped from V and 8 bases from J, the junction kept 5 bases outside the gene matches. The CDR3 nucleotides are TGTGCCAGCAGCTTACACAGGGGACAGGATGAGCAGTTCTTC. It encodes CASSLHRGQDEQFF. Complete variable domain (other parts from reference TRBV7-2 and TRBJ2-1): GAGVSQSPSNKVTEKGKDVELRCDPISGHTALYWYRQSLGQGLEFLIYFQGNSAPDKSGLPSDRFSAERTGGSVSTLTIQRTQQEDSAVYLCASSLHRGQDEQFFGPGTRLTVL.

This clonotype was seen repeatedly, ten times or more. The chain has TRBV6-1 and TRBJ2-3; tentative D call: TRBD2 (8 bases). V shed 8 bases and J shed 3 bases, with 18 bases lying between them. The germline CDR1 and CDR2 sequences are MNHNS and SASEGT. CDR3 length: 15 amino acids. The CDR3 DNA reads as TGTGCCAGCGCTCACAGGGGACTAGAGACAGATACGCAGTATTTT. Its translation is CASAHRGLETDTQYF.

This clonotype was seen repeatedly, ten times or more. This rearrangement joins TRBV10-3 to TRBJ2-3, with D perhaps matching TRBD2 (5 bases). V was cut by 8 bases and J by 6 bases, with 9 bases left in between. The CDR3 has 11 amino acids. Germline loops: CDR1 ENHRY, CDR2 SYGVKD. Here the CDR3 reads CAIGTRDTQYF. The CDR3 DNA reads TGTGCCATCGGAACTAGGGATACGCAGTATTTT.

The table lists this clonotype with many counts. This rearrangement joins TRBV7-9 to TRBJ1-2; D may be TRBD1 (6 bases). CDR1 is SEHNR and CDR2 is FQNEAQ in the germline V gene (reference sequence). This CDR3 has 13 amino acids. Trimming took 6 bases from V and 10 from J, leaving 18 bases between them. The CDR3 sequence: CASSSFHRDDYTF. The CDR3 nucleotides read TGTGCCAGCAGTTCATTCCACAGGGACGACTACACCTTC.

The chain uses TRBV11-1 and TRBJ1-1; D is unclear. Trimming left V 5 bases short and J 8 bases short, with 12 bases between. Germline CDR1 SGHAT, CDR2 FQDESV (reference sequence). The CDR3 is made up of 12 amino acids. The CDR3 nucleotides read TGTGCCAGCAGCCCCCGCGGGAAAGAAGCTTTCTTT. Translation: CASSPRGKEAFF. The whole variable domain, remainder taken from reference TRBV11-1 and TRBJ1-1, is EAEVAQSPRYKITEKSQAVAFWCDPISGHATLYWYRQILGQGPELLVQFQDESVVDDSQLPKDRFSAERLKGVDSTLKIQPAELGDSAMYLCASSPRGKEAFFGQGTRLTVV.

This clonotype was counted only a few times. This chain connects TRBV12-3 or TRBV12-4 to TRBJ2-5; D unresolved. This CDR3 comprises 17 residues. With 6 bases removed from V and 5 bases from J, the gap between germline ends came to 25 bases. This CDR3 reads CASSPSPAVRAWETQYF. The CDR3 region has the DNA TGTGCCAGCAGCCCCTCCCCAGCAGTCCGGGCGTGGGAGACCCAGTACTTC.

The CDR3 reads CAWTRTSYGANVLTF. CDR3 DNA sequence: TGTGCCTGGACCCGGACTAGTTATGGGGCCAACGTCCTGACTTTC. This chain links TRBV30 with TRBJ2-6; 7 bases match TRBD2. CDR1 is GTSNPN and CDR2 is SVGIG in the germline V gene (reference sequence). The CDR3 has 15 amino acids. The J segment lost 3 bases and the V segment lost 4 bases, leaving 6 bases of the junction unmatched.

The gene calls are TRBV4-2 and TRBJ2-1, with D perhaps TRBD2 (6 bases). V was clipped by 4 bases and J by 9 bases, with 13 bases between them. This CDR3 has 13 amino acids. Germline V lookup: CDR1 LGHNA, CDR2 YNFKEQ. The CDR3 bases are TGTGCCAGCAGCCCGGGGGTACGGACTGAGCAGTTCTTC. Translation gives CASSPGVRTEQFF.

This clonotype was recorded a few times. This rearrangement joins TRBV30 to TRBJ1-2; D remains unclear. Germline values: CDR1 GTSNPN, CDR2 SVGIG (reference sequence). The CDR3 contains 11 residues. V shed 5 bases and J shed 6 bases, with 10 bases lying between them. DNA of the CDR3: TGTGCCTGGGAGACGGGGAATGGCTACACCTTC. Its translation is CAWETGNGYTF.

This clonotype was found many times. J is TRBJ2-3 and V is TRBV9; D unresolved. The CDR3 consists of 14 residues. The germline V and J ends were trimmed by 0 bases and 1 base, with 6 bases remaining between them. Germline loops: CDR1 SGDLS, CDR2 YYNGEE. The CDR3: CASSVVSRTDTQYF. CDR3 DNA: TGTGCCAGCAGCGTAGTATCTCGCACAGATACGCAGTATTTT. Supplemented by reference TRBV9 and TRBJ2-3, the full variable domain reads DSGVTQTPKHLITATGQRVTLRCSPRSGDLSVYWYQQSLDQGLQFLIQYYNGEERAKGNILERFSAQQFPDLHSELNLSSLELGDSALYFCASSVVSRTDTQYFGPGTRLTVL.

This clonotype was counted between two and nine times. The chain has TRBV14 and TRBJ2-7, with 12 positions matching TRBD2. V gave up 8 bases and J gave up 2 bases; unmatched junction bases: 4. The CDR3 consists of 14 residues. Germline V CDR1 and CDR2: SGHDN, FVKESK. Here the CDR3 DNA reads TGTGCCAGCGGGACTAGCGGGCAAACCTACGAGCAGTACTTC. It translates to CASGTSGQTYEQYF.

In its sample, this clonotype was seen a few times. The V and J genes are TRBV7-7 and TRBJ2-2, with no clear D. V was cut by 1 base and J by 6 bases, with 9 bases left in between. CDR1 and CDR2 (germline): SSHAT, FNYEAQ (reference sequence). The CDR3 has 14 amino acids. The DNA of the CDR3 is TGTGCCAGCAGCTTAGTTCGAAGACCCGGGGAGCTGTTTTTT. Its translation is CASSLVRRPGELFF.

This chain links TRBV29-1 with TRBJ2-7; 12 bases fit TRBD2. The V segment lost 0 bases and the J segment 3 bases; nucleotides outside the gene matches: 9. The CDR3 runs 17 residues. Germline V gene lookup returns CDR1 SQVTM and CDR2 ANQGSEA. The CDR3 spells CSVEDPSLAGGYYEQYF. CDR3 nucleotides: TGCAGCGTTGAAGACCCCTCACTAGCGGGGGGCTACTACGAGCAGTACTTC.

The chain recombines TRBV29-1 with TRBJ2-3; 13 bases map to TRBD2. Germline CDR1 SQVTM, CDR2 ANQGSEA. This CDR3 is 15 amino acids long. Germline trimming cut 4 bases from V and 0 bases from J; bases unmatched to any gene: 1. The CDR3: CSVGGLAGSTDTQYF. DNA for the CDR3: TGCAGCGTTGGGGGACTAGCGGGGAGCACAGATACGCAGTATTTT.

V gene TRBV24-1 combines with J gene TRBJ2-1; D not certain. CDR1 is KGHDR, CDR2 SFDVKD, per germline. The CDR3 has 11 residues. The CDR3 coding sequence is TGTGGGACCAGTTTTTACAATGAGCAGTTCTTC. Its protein product is CGTSFYNEQFF.

This clonotype was recorded at least ten times. The CDR3 reads CASSLEQGFTDTQYF. CDR3 in DNA: TGTGCCAGCAGCTTGGAACAGGGGTTCACAGATACGCAGTATTTT. This chain joins TRBV5-6 and TRBJ2-3, with 7 nucleotides matching TRBD1. V dropped 0 bases and J dropped 2; count of bases not matched to a gene: 3. The CDR3 totals 15 residues. CDR1 and CDR2 (germline): SGHDT, YYEEEE.

This clonotype appeared a few times. The rearrangement joins TRBV2 to TRBJ2-7, with TRBD1 identical over 8 bases. This CDR3 has 13 residues. The germline gives CDR1 SNHLY, CDR2 FYNNEI. The V gene end was trimmed by 6 bases and the J gene end by 5 bases; junction bases not matched to a gene: 6. CDR3 protein: CASSRDRYDEQYF. Here the CDR3 DNA reads TGTGCCAGCAGCCGGGACAGGTACGACGAGCAGTACTTC.

The V call is TRBV4-3, the J call TRBJ1-3; D is uncertain. Germline loops: CDR1 LGHNA, CDR2 YSLEER. The CDR3 covers 15 residues. V was cut by 2 bases and J by 0 bases, with 8 bases left in between. CDR3 region: CASSQTVSSGNTIYF. The CDR3 bases are TGCGCCAGCAGCCAAACAGTTAGCTCTGGAAACACCATATATTTT.

The rearrangement links TRBV20-1 to TRBJ2-1, with D perhaps TRBD2 (6 bases). V was trimmed by 3 bases and J by 10 bases, leaving 19 bases between them. Germline CDR1 is DFQATT and CDR2 is SNEGSKA (reference sequence). The CDR3 spans 14 residues. CDR3 protein: CSASRPERRGEQFF. CDR3 bases: TGCAGTGCTAGCCGCCCAGAGCGACGGGGGGAGCAGTTCTTC.

This clonotype was seen more than once but under ten times. The V call is TRBV6-2 or TRBV6-3, the J call TRBJ2-2; 11 bases fit TRBD2. The CDR3 contains 18 residues. The V and J ends lost 0 bases and 4 bases, in that order; junction bases with no gene match: 7. The germline V gene has CDR1 MNHEY and CDR2 SVGEGT. CDR3 sequence: CASSYSIAGGPGTGELFF. CDR3 sequence (DNA): TGTGCCAGCAGTTACTCGATAGCGGGAGGGCCTGGCACCGGGGAGCTGTTTTTT.